The entry below gives a single T cell receptor (beta chain) sequence along with its context. What it binds is not known. Trimming stripped 1 base from V and 8 bases from J, with 14 bases between. The CDR3 covers 14 residues. Germline assignment: CDR1 SGHNT and CDR2 YENEEA. The data derive from a study of Ad26.COV2.S vaccination and SARS-CoV-2 variants. Study background: The study gave Ad26.COV2.S intramuscularly, once or twice 56 days apart.

Some clones are missing from TCRdb's copy, which holds only in-frame ones; the method was immunoSEQ multiplex PCR. The sample has roughly 320,000 clones, over 80% seen once; the top ten hold 2.1%. Study-wide results and caveats: Spike-specific TCR breadth in vaccine recipients exceeded that seen in placebo recipients.

Documented treatment: around 19 received Ad26.COV2.S at low or high dose, single or two shots; roughly 5 received placebo; per-sample allocation not given. Collection of samples fell on day 63 after the first vaccine or placebo injection. This chain links TRBV11-3 with TRBJ1-2, with D unresolved. This clonotype originated in a person aged 18-65 years who received the Ad26.COV2.S COVID-19 vaccine or a placebo. Sequenced here: peripheral blood, sampled in a trial of Ad26.COV2.S vaccine versus placebo. CDR3 nucleotides: TGTGCCAGCAGCTTAGGGGTTTCGGATGGCGGCTACACCTTC. Translated: CASSLGVSDGGYTF. Combining the CDR3 with reference TRBV11-3 and TRBJ1-2 gives the whole variable domain EAGVVQSPRYKIIEKKQPVAFWCNPISGHNTLYWYLQNLGQGPELLIRYENEEAVDDSQLPKDRFSAERLKGVDSTLKIQPAELGDSAVYLCASSLGVSDGGYTFGSGTRLTVV.